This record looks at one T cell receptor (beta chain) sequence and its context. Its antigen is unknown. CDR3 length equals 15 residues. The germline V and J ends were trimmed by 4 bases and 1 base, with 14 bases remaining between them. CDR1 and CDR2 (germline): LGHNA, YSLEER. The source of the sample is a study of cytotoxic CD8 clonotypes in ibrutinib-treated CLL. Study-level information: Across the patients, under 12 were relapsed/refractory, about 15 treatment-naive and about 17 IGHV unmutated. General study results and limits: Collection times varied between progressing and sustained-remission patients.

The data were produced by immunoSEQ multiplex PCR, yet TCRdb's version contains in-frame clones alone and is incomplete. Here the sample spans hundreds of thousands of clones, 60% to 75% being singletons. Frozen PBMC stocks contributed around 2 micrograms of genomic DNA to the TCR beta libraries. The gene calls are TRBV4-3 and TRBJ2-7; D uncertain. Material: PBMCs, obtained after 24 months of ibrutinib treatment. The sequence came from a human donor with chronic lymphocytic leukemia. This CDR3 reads CASSPDYLPSYEQYF. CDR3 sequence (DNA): TGCGCCAGCAGCCCAGATTACCTGCCTTCCTACGAGCAGTACTTC.